This TCR beta chain derives from a study of cytomegalovirus exposure and HLA in healthy donors. This PCR relied on a set of 60 Vbeta primers and 13 Jbeta primers. TCRdb keeps only in-frame clones here, not all; method: immunoSEQ multiplex PCR. The sample lists some 200,000 clones, approximately 11% occurring once. Germline V gene sequence: CDR1 SQVTM, CDR2 ANQGSEA. The CDR3 spans 11 residues. Trimming pared 6 bases from V and 5 bases from J, leaving 9 bases between. Comment on this clone: As yet, its antigen is unknown.

General study findings and limits: CMV antigen specificity was confirmed in vitro for a few CMV-associated chains.

This TCR was recovered from a man aged 45-65 years in good health and CMV-seropositive. The chain uses TRBV29-1 and TRBJ2-3, with D possibly being TRBD1 (6 bases). The sample taken for sequencing was PBMCs. CDR3 loop: CSVLRGDTQYF. CDR3 DNA sequence: TGCAGCGTCCTCAGGGGAGATACGCAGTATTTT.